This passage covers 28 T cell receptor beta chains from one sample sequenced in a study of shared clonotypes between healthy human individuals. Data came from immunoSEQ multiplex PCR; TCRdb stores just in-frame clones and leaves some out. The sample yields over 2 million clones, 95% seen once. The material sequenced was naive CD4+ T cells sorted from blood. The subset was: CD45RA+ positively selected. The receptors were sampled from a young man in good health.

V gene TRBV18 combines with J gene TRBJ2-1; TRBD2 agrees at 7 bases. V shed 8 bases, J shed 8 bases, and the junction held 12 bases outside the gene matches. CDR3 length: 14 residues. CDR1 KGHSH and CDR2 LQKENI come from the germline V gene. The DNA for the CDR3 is TGTGCCAGCACCCCGGGGGGAGTCTTATATGAGCAGTTCTTC. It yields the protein CASTPGGVLYEQFF.

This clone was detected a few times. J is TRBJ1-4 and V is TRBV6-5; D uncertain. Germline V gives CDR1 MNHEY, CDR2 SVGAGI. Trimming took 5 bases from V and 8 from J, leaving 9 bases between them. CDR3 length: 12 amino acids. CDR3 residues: CASSPNREKLFF. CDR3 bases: TGTGCCAGCAGTCCGAATAGGGAAAAACTGTTTTTT.

DNA for the CDR3: TGTGCCAGCAGCTGGACTAGCGGGAGTAAGTCCTACGAGCAGTACTTC. Amino acid sequence: CASSWTSGSKSYEQYF. V and J are TRBV5-6 and TRBJ2-7, with TRBD2 matching 13 bases. The V gene's germline CDR1 is SGHDT and CDR2 YYEEEE. V shed 3 bases, J shed 1 base, and the junction held 4 bases outside the gene matches. This CDR3 has 16 amino acids.

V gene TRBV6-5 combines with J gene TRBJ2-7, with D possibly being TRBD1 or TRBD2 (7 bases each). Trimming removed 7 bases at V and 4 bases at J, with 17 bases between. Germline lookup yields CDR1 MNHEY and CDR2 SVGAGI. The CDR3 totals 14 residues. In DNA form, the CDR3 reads TGTGCCAGCAAAAGGGGGCCTAGCGGATACGAGCAGTACTTC. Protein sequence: CASKRGPSGYEQYF.

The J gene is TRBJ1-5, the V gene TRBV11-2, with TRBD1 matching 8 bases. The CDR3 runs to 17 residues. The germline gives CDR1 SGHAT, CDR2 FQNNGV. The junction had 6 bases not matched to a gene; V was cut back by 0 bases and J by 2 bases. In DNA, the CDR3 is TGTGCCAGCAGCTTAGAGGGGACAGGCCTAGGCAATCAGCCCCAGCATTTT. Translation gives CASSLEGTGLGNQPQHF.

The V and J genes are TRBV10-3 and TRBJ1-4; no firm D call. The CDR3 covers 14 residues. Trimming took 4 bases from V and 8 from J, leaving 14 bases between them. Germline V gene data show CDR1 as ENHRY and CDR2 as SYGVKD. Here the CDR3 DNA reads TGTGCCATCAGTGGTTCAGGTCCCGGCGAAAAACTGTTTTTT. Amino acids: CAISGSGPGEKLFF.

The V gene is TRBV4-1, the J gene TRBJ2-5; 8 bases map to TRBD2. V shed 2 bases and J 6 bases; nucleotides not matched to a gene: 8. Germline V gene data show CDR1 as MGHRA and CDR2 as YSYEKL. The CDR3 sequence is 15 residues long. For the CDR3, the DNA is TGCGCCAGCAGCCAACCGGGACTAGATGATAAGACCCAGTACTTC. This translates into CASSQPGLDDKTQYF.

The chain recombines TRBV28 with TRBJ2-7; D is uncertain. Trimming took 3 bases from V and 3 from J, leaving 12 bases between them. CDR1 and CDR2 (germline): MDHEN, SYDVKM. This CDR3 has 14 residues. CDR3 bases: TGTGCCAGCAGTTTGGCACAGCGCGGCTACGAGCAGTACTTC. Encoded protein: CASSLAQRGYEQYF.

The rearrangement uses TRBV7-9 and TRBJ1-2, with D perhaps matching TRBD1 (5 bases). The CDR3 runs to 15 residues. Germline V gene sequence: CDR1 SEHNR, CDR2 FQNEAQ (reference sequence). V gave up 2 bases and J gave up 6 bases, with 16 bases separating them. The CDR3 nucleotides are TGTGCCAGCAGCTTATCCGACAGCCTGGTTGATGGCTACACCTTC. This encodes CASSLSDSLVDGYTF.

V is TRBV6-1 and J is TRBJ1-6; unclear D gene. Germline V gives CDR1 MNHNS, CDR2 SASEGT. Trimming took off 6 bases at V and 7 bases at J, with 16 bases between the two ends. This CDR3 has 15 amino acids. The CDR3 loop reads CASRPAGGWNSPLHF. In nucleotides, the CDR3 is TGTGCCAGCAGGCCTGCGGGAGGATGGAATTCACCCCTCCACTTT.

CDR3 region: CACLMKSDTEAFF. The DNA of the CDR3 is TGTGCCTGTCTCATGAAGTCGGACACTGAAGCTTTCTTT. The V and J genes are TRBV30 and TRBJ1-1; D not resolved. V lost 6 bases and J 3 bases, leaving 14 bases between the germline ends. Germline-derived CDR1 and CDR2 are GTSNPN and SVGIG (reference sequence). The CDR3 has 13 residues.

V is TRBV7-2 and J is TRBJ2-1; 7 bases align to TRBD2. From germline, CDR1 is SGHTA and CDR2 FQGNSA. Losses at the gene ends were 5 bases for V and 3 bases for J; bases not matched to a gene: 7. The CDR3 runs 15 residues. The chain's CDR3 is CASSQLSGIYNEQFF. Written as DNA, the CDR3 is TGTGCCAGCAGCCAGCTCAGCGGGATCTACAATGAGCAGTTCTTC. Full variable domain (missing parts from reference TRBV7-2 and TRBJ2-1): GAGVSQSPSNKVTEKGKDVELRCDPISGHTALYWYRQSLGQGLEFLIYFQGNSAPDKSGLPSDRFSAERTGGSVSTLTIQRTQQEDSAVYLCASSQLSGIYNEQFFGPGTRLTVL.

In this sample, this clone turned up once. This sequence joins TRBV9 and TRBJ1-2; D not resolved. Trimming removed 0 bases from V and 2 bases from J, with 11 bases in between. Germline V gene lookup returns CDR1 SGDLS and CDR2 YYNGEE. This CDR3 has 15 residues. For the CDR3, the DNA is TGTGCCAGCAGCGTAGAGATTGGAAGCAACTATGGCTACACCTTC. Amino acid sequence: CASSVEIGSNYGYTF.

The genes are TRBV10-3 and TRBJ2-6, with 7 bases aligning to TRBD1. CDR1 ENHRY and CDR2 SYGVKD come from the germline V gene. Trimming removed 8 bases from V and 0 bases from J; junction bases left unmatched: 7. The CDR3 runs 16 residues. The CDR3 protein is CAIGDSYSSGANVLTF. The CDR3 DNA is TGTGCCATCGGGGACAGCTATAGCTCTGGGGCCAACGTCCTGACTTTC.

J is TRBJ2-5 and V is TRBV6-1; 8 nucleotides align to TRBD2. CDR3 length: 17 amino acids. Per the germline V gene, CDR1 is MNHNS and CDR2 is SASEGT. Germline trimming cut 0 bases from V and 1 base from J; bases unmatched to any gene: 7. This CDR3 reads CASSEAFAGGPQETQYF. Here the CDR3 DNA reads TGTGCCAGCAGTGAAGCATTCGCGGGGGGACCCCAAGAGACCCAGTACTTC.

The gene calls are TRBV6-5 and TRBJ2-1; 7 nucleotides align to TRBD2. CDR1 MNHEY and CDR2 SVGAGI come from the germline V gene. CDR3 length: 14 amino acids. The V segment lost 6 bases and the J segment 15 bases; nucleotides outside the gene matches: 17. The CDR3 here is CASSLSSGGGPGFF. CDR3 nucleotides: TGTGCCAGCAGCCTTTCTAGCGGTGGAGGGCCCGGGTTCTTC.

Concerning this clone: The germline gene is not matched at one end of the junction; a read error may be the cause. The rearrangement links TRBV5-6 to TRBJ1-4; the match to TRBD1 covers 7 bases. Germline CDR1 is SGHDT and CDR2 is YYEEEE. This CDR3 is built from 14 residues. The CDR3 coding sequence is TGTGCCCGCAGGGGGAGCGTAGGGAATGAAAAACTGTTTTTT. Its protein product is CARRGSVGNEKLFF.

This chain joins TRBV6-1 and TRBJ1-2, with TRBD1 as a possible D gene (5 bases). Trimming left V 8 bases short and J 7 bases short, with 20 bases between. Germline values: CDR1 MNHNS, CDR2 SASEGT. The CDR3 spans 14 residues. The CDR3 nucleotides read TGTGCCAGCTCACCTTCAGAGGGGAGTGGTGGCTACACCTTC. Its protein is CASSPSEGSGGYTF.

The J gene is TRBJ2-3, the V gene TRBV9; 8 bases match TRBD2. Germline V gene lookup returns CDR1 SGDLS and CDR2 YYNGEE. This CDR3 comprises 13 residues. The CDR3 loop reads CALGRGSTDTQYF. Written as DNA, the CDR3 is TGTGCTCTCGGGAGGGGCTCCACAGATACGCAGTATTTT.

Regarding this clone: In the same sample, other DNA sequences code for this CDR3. The CDR3 reads CASSRDTLNTEAFF. As DNA, the CDR3 is TGTGCCAGCAGTCGTGACACCTTGAACACTGAAGCTTTCTTT. The rearrangement joins TRBV6-5 to TRBJ1-1; no clear D gene. Germline V lookup: CDR1 MNHEY, CDR2 SVGAGI. The CDR3 totals 14 residues. V lost 5 bases and J lost 0, with 10 bases in between.

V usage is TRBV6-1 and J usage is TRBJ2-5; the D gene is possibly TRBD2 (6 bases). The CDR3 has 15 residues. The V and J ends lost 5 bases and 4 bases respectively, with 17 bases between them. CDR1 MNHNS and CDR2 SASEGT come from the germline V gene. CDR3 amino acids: CASSSGGMEGETQYF. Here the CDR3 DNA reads TGTGCCAGCAGTTCCGGGGGAATGGAGGGAGAGACCCAGTACTTC.

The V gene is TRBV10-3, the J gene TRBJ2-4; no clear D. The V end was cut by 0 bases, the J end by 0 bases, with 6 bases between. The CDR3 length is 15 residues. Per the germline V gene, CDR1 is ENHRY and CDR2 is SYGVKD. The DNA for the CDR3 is TGTGCCATCAGTGAGTCCGTCCTAGCCAAAAACATTCAGTACTTC. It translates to CAISESVLAKNIQYF.

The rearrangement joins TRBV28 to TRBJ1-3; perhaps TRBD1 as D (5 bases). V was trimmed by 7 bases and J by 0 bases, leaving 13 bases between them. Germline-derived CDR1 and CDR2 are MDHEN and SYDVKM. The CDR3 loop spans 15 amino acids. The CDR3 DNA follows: TGTGCCAGCACCCCTCGACAGACCTCTGGAAACACCATATATTTT. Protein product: CASTPRQTSGNTIYF. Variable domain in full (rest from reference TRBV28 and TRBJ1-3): DVKVTQSSRYLVKRTGEKVFLECVQDMDHENMFWYRQDPGLGLRLIYFSYDVKMKEKGDIPEGYSVSREKKERFSLILESASTNQTSMYLCASTPRQTSGNTIYFGEGSWLTVV.

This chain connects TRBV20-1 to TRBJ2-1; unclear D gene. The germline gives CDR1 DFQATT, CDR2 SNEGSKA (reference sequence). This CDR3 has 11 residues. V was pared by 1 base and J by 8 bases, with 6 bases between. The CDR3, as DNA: TGCAGTGCTAGAGCGTGGCATGAGCAGTTCTTC. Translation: CSARAWHEQFF.

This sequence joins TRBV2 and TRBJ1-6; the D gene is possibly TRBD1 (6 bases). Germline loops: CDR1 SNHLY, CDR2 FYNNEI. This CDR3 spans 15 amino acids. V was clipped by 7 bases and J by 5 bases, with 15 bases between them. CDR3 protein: CASILWGANNSPLHF. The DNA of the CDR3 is TGTGCCAGCATTCTTTGGGGGGCAAATAATTCACCCCTCCACTTT.

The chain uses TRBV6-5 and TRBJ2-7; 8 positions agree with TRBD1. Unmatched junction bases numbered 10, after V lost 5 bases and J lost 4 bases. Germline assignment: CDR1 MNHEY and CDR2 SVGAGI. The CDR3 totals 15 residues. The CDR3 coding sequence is TGTGCCAGCAGTAGGACACCGGGACAGGCGTACGAGCAGTACTTC. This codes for CASSRTPGQAYEQYF.

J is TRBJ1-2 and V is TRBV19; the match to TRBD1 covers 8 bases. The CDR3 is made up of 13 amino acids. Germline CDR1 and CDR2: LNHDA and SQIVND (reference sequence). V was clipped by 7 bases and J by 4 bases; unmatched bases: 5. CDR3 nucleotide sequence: TGTGCCAGTACAAATGACAGGGGCTATGGCTACACCTTC. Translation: CASTNDRGYGYTF.

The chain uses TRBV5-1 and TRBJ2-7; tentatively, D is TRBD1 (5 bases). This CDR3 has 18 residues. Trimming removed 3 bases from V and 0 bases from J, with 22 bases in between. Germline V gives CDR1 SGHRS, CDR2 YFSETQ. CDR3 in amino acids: CASSSTIKIPTASYEQYF. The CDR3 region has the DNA TGCGCCAGCAGCTCCACGATCAAAATACCGACAGCCTCCTACGAGCAGTACTTC.